The T cell receptor beta chain described here comes from a study of blood T cell repertoires in COVID-19. Original handling: Nucleated cell number was recorded as an estimate derived from reference gene primer amplification. Profiling relied on immunoSEQ multiplex PCR, and the TCRdb table lists in-frame clones only, not all of them. V, J and clone size are those of that table, while D and trimming were read from the DNA. Here the sample spans approximately 350,000 clones, 80% to 90% being singletons. This TCR was recovered from a man aged 30 to 45 with active or convalescent COVID-19. Sequencing was performed on peripheral blood.

CDR3 in amino acids: CASSLDRGSYNEQFF. The CDR3 DNA reads as TGTGCCAGCAGCTTGGACAGGGGGTCCTACAATGAGCAGTTCTTC. The chain has TRBV5-6 and TRBJ2-1; TRBD1 aligns across 8 bases. Germline V lookup: CDR1 SGHDT, CDR2 YYEEEE. The CDR3 contains 15 residues. The ends lost 0 bases at V and 1 base at J; junction bases unmatched: 0.